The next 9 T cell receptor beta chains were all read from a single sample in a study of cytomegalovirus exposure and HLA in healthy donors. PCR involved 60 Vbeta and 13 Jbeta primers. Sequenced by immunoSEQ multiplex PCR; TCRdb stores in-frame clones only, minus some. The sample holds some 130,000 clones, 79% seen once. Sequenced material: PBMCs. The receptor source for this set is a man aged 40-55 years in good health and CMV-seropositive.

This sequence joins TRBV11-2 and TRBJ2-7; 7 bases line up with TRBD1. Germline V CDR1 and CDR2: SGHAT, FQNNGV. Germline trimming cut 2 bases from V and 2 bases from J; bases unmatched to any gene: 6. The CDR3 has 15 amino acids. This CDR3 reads CASSLLGQDPYEQYF. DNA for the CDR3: TGTGCCAGCAGCTTACTTGGACAGGACCCCTACGAGCAGTACTTC.

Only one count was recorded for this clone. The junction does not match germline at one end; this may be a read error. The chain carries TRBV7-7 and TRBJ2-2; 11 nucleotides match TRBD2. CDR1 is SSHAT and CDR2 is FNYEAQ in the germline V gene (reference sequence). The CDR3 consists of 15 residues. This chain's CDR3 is CASSLSSGRPGELFF. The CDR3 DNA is TGTGCTAGCAGCTTATCTAGCGGGAGGCCCGGGGAGCTGTTTTTT. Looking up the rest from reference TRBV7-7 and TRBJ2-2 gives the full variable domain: GAGVSQSPRYKVTKRGQDVTLRCDPISSHATLYWYQQALGQGPEFLTYFNYEAQPDKSGLPSDRFSAERPEGSISTLTIQRTEQRDSAMYRCASSLSSGRPGELFFGEGSRLTVL.

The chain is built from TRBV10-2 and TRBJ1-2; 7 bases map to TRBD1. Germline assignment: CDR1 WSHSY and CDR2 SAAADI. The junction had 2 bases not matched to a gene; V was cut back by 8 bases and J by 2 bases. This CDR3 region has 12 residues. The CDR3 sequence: CASGQENYGYTF. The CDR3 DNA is TGCGCCAGCGGACAGGAAAACTATGGCTACACCTTC.

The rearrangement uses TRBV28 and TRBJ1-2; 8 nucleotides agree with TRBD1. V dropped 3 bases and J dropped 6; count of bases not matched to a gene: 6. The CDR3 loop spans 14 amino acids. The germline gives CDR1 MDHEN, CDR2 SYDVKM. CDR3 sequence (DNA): TGTGCCAGCAGTTTCCAGGGGGCGGAAAATGGCTACACCTTC. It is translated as CASSFQGAENGYTF.

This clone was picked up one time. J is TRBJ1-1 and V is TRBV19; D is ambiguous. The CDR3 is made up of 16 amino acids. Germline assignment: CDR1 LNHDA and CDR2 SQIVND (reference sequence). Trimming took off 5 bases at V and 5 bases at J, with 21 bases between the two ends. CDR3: CASSPRSFGIFTEAFF. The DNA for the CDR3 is TGTGCCAGTAGTCCACGATCCTTCGGGATTTTTACTGAAGCTTTCTTT.

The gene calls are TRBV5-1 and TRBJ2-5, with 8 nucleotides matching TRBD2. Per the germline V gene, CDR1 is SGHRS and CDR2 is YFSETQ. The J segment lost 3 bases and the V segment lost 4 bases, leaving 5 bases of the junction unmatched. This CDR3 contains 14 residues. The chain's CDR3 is CASSPGGEKETQYF. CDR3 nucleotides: TGCGCCAGCAGCCCCGGGGGGGAGAAAGAGACCCAGTACTTC.

The CDR3 sequence is CATDNWGGVMNTEAFF. Here the CDR3 DNA reads TGTGCCACCGACAATTGGGGGGGGGTTATGAACACTGAAGCTTTCTTT. The V gene is TRBV5-6, the J gene TRBJ1-1; D is perhaps TRBD1 (5 bases). Germline-derived CDR1 and CDR2 are SGHDT and YYEEEE. V lost 9 bases and J 0 bases, leaving 21 bases between the germline ends. This CDR3 has 16 amino acids.

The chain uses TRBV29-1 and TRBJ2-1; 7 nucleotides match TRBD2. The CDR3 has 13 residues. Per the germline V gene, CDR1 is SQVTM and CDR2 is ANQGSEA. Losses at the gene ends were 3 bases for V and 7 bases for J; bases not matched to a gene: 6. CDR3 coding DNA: TGCAGCGTTGATAGGCTAGCGGTGAATGAGCAGTTCTTC. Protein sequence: CSVDRLAVNEQFF.

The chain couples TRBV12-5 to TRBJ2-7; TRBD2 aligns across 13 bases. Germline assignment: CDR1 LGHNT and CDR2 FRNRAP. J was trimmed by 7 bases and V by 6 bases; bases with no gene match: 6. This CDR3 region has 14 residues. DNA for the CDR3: TGTGCTAGTGGCCCGTCGGGACTAGCGGGAGAGCAGTACTTC. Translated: CASGPSGLAGEQYF.